This entry lists 20 T cell receptor beta chains sequenced from one sample in a study of blood T cell repertoires in COVID-19. Only in-frame clones appear in the TCRdb table, and some are missing; sequencing was by immunoSEQ multiplex PCR. Seen here are about 200,000 clones, around 86% observed once, and the top ten hold over 4%. What was sequenced was peripheral blood. The receptors shown here come from a woman aged 65 to 85 with COVID-19, enrolled during active disease.

V usage is TRBV19 and J usage is TRBJ2-7; the D gene is possibly TRBD1 (6 bases). With 3 bases removed from V and 3 bases from J, the gap between germline ends came to 9 bases. Germline V gives CDR1 LNHDA, CDR2 SQIVND (reference sequence). The CDR3 is 13 residues long. The CDR3 DNA sequence: TGTGCCAGTAGTATGCTAGGGGGCTACGAGCAGTACTTC. As protein: CASSMLGGYEQYF.

This chain uses TRBV7-2 with TRBJ2-7, with 13 bases that match TRBD2. CDR3 size: 15 residues. V lost 5 bases and J lost 2; bases outside the gene matches: 3. Looked up from germline, CDR1 is SGHTA and CDR2 is FQGNSA. CDR3 loop: CASSRGTSGTYEQYF. The CDR3 nucleotides are TGTGCCAGCAGCCGGGGGACTAGCGGGACCTACGAGCAGTACTTC.

Only a few counts were recorded for this clone. CDR3 protein: CASSYLSRGSTEAFF. CDR3 nucleotide sequence: TGTGCCAGCAGTTACTTATCCAGGGGCTCGACTGAAGCTTTCTTT. The rearrangement joins TRBV6-5 to TRBJ1-1; weak D call: TRBD1 (6 bases). Germline lookup yields CDR1 MNHEY and CDR2 SVGAGI. The length of the CDR3 is 15 residues. With 1 base removed from V and 5 bases from J, the gap between germline ends came to 14 bases.

The chain combines TRBV7-2 with TRBJ2-2; D uncertain. Trimming took off 6 bases at V and 4 bases at J, with 18 bases between the two ends. The CDR3 spans 16 residues. Germline loops: CDR1 SGHTA, CDR2 FQGNSA. The CDR3 coding sequence is TGTGCCAGCAGTAACCGTTTTCGACACCCCACCGGGGAGCTGTTTTTT. Protein: CASSNRFRHPTGELFF. Full variable domain (outside the CDR3, taken from reference TRBV7-2 and TRBJ2-2): GAGVSQSPSNKVTEKGKDVELRCDPISGHTALYWYRQSLGQGLEFLIYFQGNSAPDKSGLPSDRFSAERTGGSVSTLTIQRTQQEDSAVYLCASSNRFRHPTGELFFGEGSRLTVL.

This rearrangement joins TRBV9 to TRBJ1-5, with 8 positions matching TRBD1. The CDR3 runs 18 residues. After removal of 0 bases from V and 0 bases from J, the junction contained 8 bases not matched to a gene. Germline V gene lookup returns CDR1 SGDLS and CDR2 YYNGEE. The CDR3 sequence: CASSVAGTGLISNQPQHF. The DNA for the CDR3 is TGTGCCAGCAGCGTAGCCGGGACAGGACTTATTAGCAATCAGCCCCAGCATTTT.

The J gene is TRBJ1-2, the V gene TRBV28; a weak D match, TRBD1 (5 bases). The germline V gene encodes CDR1 MDHEN and CDR2 SYDVKM. The CDR3 is made up of 13 amino acids. V dropped 3 bases and J dropped 1 base, with 6 bases sitting between them. The CDR3 protein is CASSFQGNYGYTF. In DNA form, the CDR3 reads TGTGCCAGCAGTTTTCAGGGTAACTATGGCTACACCTTC.

This clone was seen ten or more times. The V call is TRBV6-5, the J call TRBJ2-5, with 16 nucleotides matching TRBD2. Germline V gene data show CDR1 as MNHEY and CDR2 as SVGAGI. Trimming cost V 4 bases and J 4 bases; bases outside gene matches: 3. This CDR3 is 16 amino acids long. The CDR3 DNA follows: TGTGCCAGCAGTTCGGGACTAGCGGGAGGGGGAGAGACCCAGTACTTC. Translating it yields CASSSGLAGGGETQYF.

This clone was seen ten or more times. The CDR3 reads CASSLNKNTEAFF. The CDR3 DNA follows: TGTGCCAGCAGCTTAAACAAGAACACTGAAGCTTTCTTT. The V and J genes are TRBV7-9 and TRBJ1-1; unclear D gene. Trimming stripped 2 bases from V and 1 base from J, with 5 bases between. This CDR3 contains 13 residues. The germline CDR1 and CDR2 sequences are SEHNR and FQNEAQ (reference sequence).

This clone appeared a few times. V usage is TRBV5-4 and J usage is TRBJ1-1; D possibly corresponds to TRBD1 (5 bases). V lost 2 bases and J 10 bases, leaving 12 bases between the germline ends. CDR3 length: 12 residues. Germline V lookup: CDR1 SGHNT, CDR2 YYREEE (reference sequence). The CDR3 DNA sequence: TGTGCCAGCAGCTTCATGGACAAGGGAGCTTTCTTT. It specifies CASSFMDKGAFF.

This chain connects TRBV9 to TRBJ1-4; D is possibly TRBD1 (6 bases). V shed 3 bases and J shed 11 bases, with 11 bases lying between them. CDR3 length: 12 residues. Germline V lookup: CDR1 SGDLS, CDR2 YYNGEE. The CDR3 sequence is CASSAEGGKLFF. CDR3 nucleotide sequence: TGTGCCAGCAGCGCCGAGGGGGGGAAACTGTTTTTT. Supplemented by reference TRBV9 and TRBJ1-4, the full variable domain reads DSGVTQTPKHLITATGQRVTLRCSPRSGDLSVYWYQQSLDQGLQFLIQYYNGEERAKGNILERFSAQQFPDLHSELNLSSLELGDSALYFCASSAEGGKLFFGSGTQLSVL.

The chain is built from TRBV29-1 and TRBJ2-3; a weak D match, TRBD1 (5 bases). This CDR3 has 13 amino acids. The V end lost 2 bases, the J end lost 2 bases, and 8 bases lay between the germline ends. Germline assignment: CDR1 SQVTM and CDR2 ANQGSEA. For the CDR3, the DNA is TGCAGCGTTGAACAGGGCATCACAGATACGCAGTATTTT. It translates to CSVEQGITDTQYF.

This chain joins TRBV5-1 and TRBJ1-4; 7 positions agree with TRBD1. J was trimmed by 5 bases and V by 0 bases; bases with no gene match: 4. Looked up from germline, CDR1 is SGHRS and CDR2 is YFSETQ. The CDR3 loop spans 15 amino acids. CDR3 protein: CASSLDGTVNEKLFF. The CDR3 nucleotides are TGCGCCAGCAGCTTGGATGGGACAGTAAATGAAAAACTGTTTTTT.

This chain joins TRBV5-1 and TRBJ1-2; no clear D. V lost 4 bases and J lost 9, with 13 bases in between. CDR1 and CDR2 (germline): SGHRS, YFSETQ. CDR3 length: 12 residues. This CDR3 reads CASSPGRLSYTF. In DNA form, the CDR3 reads TGCGCCAGCAGCCCCGGGAGACTAAGCTACACCTTC.

The chain is built from TRBV6-1 and TRBJ2-2; 8 bases match TRBD1. CDR1 MNHNS and CDR2 SASEGT come from the germline V gene. The CDR3 length is 16 residues. With V trimmed by 1 base and J by 5 bases, 6 bases remained unmatched. The CDR3 reads CASSEVRRGRTGELFF. CDR3 DNA sequence: TGTGCCAGCAGTGAAGTTCGCAGGGGGCGGACCGGGGAGCTGTTTTTT.

This CDR3 reads CTSASRAGGPATDTQYF. DNA for the CDR3: TGCACCAGCGCCTCGAGAGCGGGAGGGCCAGCGACAGATACGCAGTATTTT. The chain combines TRBV1 with TRBJ2-3; the table gives TRBD2 as D, unverified against the DNA. TRBV1 is annotated as a pseudogene. This CDR3 has 17 residues.

The CDR3 loop is CASSMDRSNLFF. CDR3 sequence (DNA): TGTGCCAGTAGTATGGACAGATCCAATCTGTTTTTT. The chain combines TRBV19 with TRBJ1-4; D might be TRBD1 (6 bases). Germline values: CDR1 LNHDA, CDR2 SQIVND (reference sequence). The CDR3 contains 12 residues. V was trimmed by 3 bases and J by 14 bases, leaving 13 bases between them.

The chain recombines TRBV5-1 with TRBJ2-1; TRBD2 aligns across 10 bases. CDR1 is SGHRS and CDR2 is YFSETQ in the germline V gene. This CDR3 region has 15 residues. V lost 3 bases and J lost 6; bases outside the gene matches: 6. The CDR3 protein is CASSSLAGVGNEQFF. The DNA for the CDR3 is TGCGCCAGCAGCTCCCTAGCGGGAGTGGGCAATGAGCAGTTCTTC.

V gene TRBV5-4 combines with J gene TRBJ2-1, with 8 bases that match TRBD2. The CDR3 has 15 residues. The J segment lost 5 bases and the V segment lost 0 bases, leaving 4 bases of the junction unmatched. From germline, CDR1 is SGHNT and CDR2 YYREEE (reference sequence). The CDR3 here is CASSLVSGINNEQFF. The CDR3, as DNA: TGTGCCAGCAGCTTGGTTAGCGGGATCAACAATGAGCAGTTCTTC. The full variable domain, rest sourced from reference TRBV5-4 and TRBJ2-1, is ETGVTQSPTHLIKTRGQQVTLRCSSQSGHNTVSWYQQALGQGPQFIFQYYREEENGRGNFPPRFSGLQFPNYSSELNVNALELDDSALYLCASSLVSGINNEQFFGPGTRLTVL.

This clone was counted between two and nine times. A read error may account for a junction end that differs from germline. This sequence joins TRBV6-5 and TRBJ1-2; TRBD1 matches 7 bases. Germline lookup yields CDR1 MNHEY and CDR2 SVGAGI. The CDR3 consists of 14 residues. The CDR3: CASSPTGTIYAYTF. The CDR3 nucleotides are TGTGCCAGCAGCCCGACAGGGACGATCTATGCCTACACCTTC.

This clone occurred once. J is TRBJ2-5 and V is TRBV5-1, with 9 bases fitting TRBD2. The CDR3 length is 14 residues. V gave up 5 bases and J gave up 5 bases; unmatched junction bases: 7. Germline CDR1 reads SGHRS; CDR2 reads YFSETQ. Written as DNA, the CDR3 is TGCGCCAGCAGAAGGCGGGAGGGCCCTGAGACCCAGTACTTC. As protein: CASRRREGPETQYF.